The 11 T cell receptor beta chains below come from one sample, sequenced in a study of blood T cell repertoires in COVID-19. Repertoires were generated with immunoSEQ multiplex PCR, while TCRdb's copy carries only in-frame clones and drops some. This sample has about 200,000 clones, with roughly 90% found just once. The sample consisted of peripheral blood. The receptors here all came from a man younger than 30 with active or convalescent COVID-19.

CDR3 in DNA: TGTGCCAGCAGCCAAGAACAGGGCGCGCGGCTAGGCTACACCTTC. Residues: CASSQEQGARLGYTF. The genes are TRBV3-1 (or the pseudogene TRBV3-2) and TRBJ1-2; possible D gene TRBD1, 6 bases. This CDR3 comprises 15 residues. The V and J ends lost 0 bases and 8 bases respectively, with 16 bases between them. CDR1 and CDR2 from the germline V gene are LGHDT and YNNKEL (reference sequence).

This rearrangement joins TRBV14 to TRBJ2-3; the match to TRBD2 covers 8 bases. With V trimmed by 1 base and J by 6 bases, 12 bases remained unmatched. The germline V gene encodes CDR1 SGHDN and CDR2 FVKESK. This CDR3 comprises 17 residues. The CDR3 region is CASSQGGIAGWLDTQYF. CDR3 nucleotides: TGTGCCAGCAGCCAAGGAGGGATAGCGGGATGGCTGGATACGCAGTATTTT.

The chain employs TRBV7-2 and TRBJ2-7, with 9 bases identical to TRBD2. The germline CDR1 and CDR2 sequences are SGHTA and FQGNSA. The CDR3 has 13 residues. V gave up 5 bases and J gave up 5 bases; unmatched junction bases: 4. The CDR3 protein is CASSQIAGDEQYF. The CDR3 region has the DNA TGTGCCAGCAGCCAGATAGCGGGAGACGAGCAGTACTTC.

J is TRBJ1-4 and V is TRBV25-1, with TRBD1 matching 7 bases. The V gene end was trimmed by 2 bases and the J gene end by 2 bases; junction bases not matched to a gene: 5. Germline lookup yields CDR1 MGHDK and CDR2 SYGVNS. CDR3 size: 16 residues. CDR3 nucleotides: TGTGCCAGCAGTGAACCGACAGGGTCCACTAATGAAAAACTGTTTTTT. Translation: CASSEPTGSTNEKLFF.

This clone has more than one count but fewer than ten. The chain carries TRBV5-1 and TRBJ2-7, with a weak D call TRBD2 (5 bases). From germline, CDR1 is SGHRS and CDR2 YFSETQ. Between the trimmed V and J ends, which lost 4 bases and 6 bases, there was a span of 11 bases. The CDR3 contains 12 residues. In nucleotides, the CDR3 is TGCGCCAGCAGCCTCATAGGGAGCGAGCAGTACTTC. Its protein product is CASSLIGSEQYF.

CDR3 DNA sequence: TGTGCCAGCAGCTTGGTTGCGTCCTACTCCTCGATGTATGGCTACACCTTC. Protein product: CASSLVASYSSMYGYTF. The J gene is TRBJ1-2, the V gene TRBV5-8, with D unresolved. This CDR3 contains 17 residues. Per the germline V gene, CDR1 is SGHTS and CDR2 is YDEGEE. Between the trimmed V and J ends, which lost 0 bases and 5 bases, there was a span of 20 bases.

CDR3 amino acids: CASSPRTEENTEAFF. CDR3 DNA sequence: TGTGCCAGCAGCCCCCGGACGGAGGAGAACACTGAAGCTTTCTTT. V usage is TRBV3-1 (or the pseudogene TRBV3-2) and J usage is TRBJ1-1; D is ambiguous. Per germline, CDR1 LGHDT and CDR2 YNNKEL (reference sequence). The V gene lost 4 bases and the J gene lost 1 base, with 13 bases spanning the gap. CDR3 length: 15 amino acids.

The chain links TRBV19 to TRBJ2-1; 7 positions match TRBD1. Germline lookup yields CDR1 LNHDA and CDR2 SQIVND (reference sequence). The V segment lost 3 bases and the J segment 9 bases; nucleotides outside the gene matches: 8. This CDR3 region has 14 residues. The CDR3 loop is CASSIDRVPGEQFF. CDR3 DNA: TGTGCCAGTAGTATTGACAGGGTACCTGGTGAGCAGTTCTTC.

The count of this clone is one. For the CDR3, the DNA is TGTGCCAGTAGTATCTATACCAAGGGGGGGTACGAGCAGTACTTC. Residues: CASSIYTKGGYEQYF. The chain links TRBV19 to TRBJ2-7, with D possibly TRBD2 on 7 matching bases. The germline V gene encodes CDR1 LNHDA and CDR2 SQIVND (reference sequence). Trimming cost V 3 bases and J 4 bases, with 16 bases left between them. The CDR3 extends over 15 amino acids. Using reference TRBV19 and TRBJ2-7 for the parts outside the CDR3, the full variable domain is DGGITQSPKYLFRKEGQNVTLSCEQNLNHDAMYWYRQDPGQGLRLIYYSQIVNDFQKGDIAEGYSVSREKKESFPLTVTSAQKNPTAFYLCASSIYTKGGYEQYFGPGTRLTVT.

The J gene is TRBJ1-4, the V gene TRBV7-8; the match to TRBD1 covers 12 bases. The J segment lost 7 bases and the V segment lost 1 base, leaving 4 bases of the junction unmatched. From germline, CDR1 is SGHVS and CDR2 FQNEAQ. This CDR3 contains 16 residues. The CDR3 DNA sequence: TGTGCCAGCAGCTTAGGGGACAGGGGGCTCACTGAAAAACTGTTTTTT. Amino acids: CASSLGDRGLTEKLFF.

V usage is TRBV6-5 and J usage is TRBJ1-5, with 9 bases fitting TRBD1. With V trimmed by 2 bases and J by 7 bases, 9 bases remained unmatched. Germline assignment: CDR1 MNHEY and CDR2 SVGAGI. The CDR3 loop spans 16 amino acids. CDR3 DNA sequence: TGTGCCAGCAGTTACACACCACAGGGGGCTGAGCAGCCCCAGCATTTT. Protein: CASSYTPQGAEQPQHF.